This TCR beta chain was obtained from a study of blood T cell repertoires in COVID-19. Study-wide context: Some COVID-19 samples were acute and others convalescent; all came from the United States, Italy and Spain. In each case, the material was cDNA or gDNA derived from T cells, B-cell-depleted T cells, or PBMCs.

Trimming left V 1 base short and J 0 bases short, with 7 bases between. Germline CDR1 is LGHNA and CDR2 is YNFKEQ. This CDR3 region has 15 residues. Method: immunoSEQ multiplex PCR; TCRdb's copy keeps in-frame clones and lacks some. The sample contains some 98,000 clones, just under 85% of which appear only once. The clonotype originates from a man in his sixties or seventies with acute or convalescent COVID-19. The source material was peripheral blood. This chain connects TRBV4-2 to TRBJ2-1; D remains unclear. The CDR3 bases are TGTGCCAGCAGCCAAGCGGTTAGCTCCTACAATGAGCAGTTCTTC. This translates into CASSQAVSSYNEQFF.